Below, one T cell receptor (beta chain) is given with its context. Its target is unknown. Sequencing was performed with immunoSEQ multiplex PCR; in TCRdb, only in-frame clones are kept and a portion is missing. The sample consists of about 33,000 clones, over 85% of them appearing once. This sample was included in a study of T cell clones after liver transplantation. Study-wide background: A pre-transplant mixed lymphocyte reaction with TCRbeta sequencing defined graft-donor-reactive clones followed in post-transplant blood. Graft-donor-reactive sequences were compared with third-party-reactive TCRbeta sequences from pre-transplant mixed lymphocyte reactions. Findings of the study overall: A larger donor-reactive than third-party decline suggested partial antigen-specific deletion.

V dropped 0 bases and J dropped 3 bases, with 12 bases sitting between them. Germline V gene sequence: CDR1 SEHNR, CDR2 FQNEAQ (reference sequence). CDR3 length equals 15 residues. This sequence joins TRBV7-9 and TRBJ2-7; either TRBD1 or TRBD2 may fit D (6 bases each). The specimen comprised CD8+ T cells from blood, sampled 12 months after liver transplant. The receptor comes from a human patient who received a liver transplant. Part of the T cells may come from the graft donor. The CDR3 is CASSLAQGTYYEQYF. CDR3 nucleotides: TGTGCCAGCAGCTTAGCGCAGGGGACTTACTACGAGCAGTACTTC.